The 30 T cell receptor beta chains given below trace back to one sample, sequenced in a study of cytomegalovirus exposure and HLA in healthy donors. Amplification used 60 Vbeta primers and 13 Jbeta primers. Some clones are missing from TCRdb's copy, which holds only in-frame ones; the method was immunoSEQ multiplex PCR. The table has about 160,000 clones, roughly 80% seen once. Sequenced: PBMCs. The receptors shown here come from a female donor in good health and CMV-seronegative.

This clone was detected only a few times. This chain joins TRBV10-3 and TRBJ2-3, with 8 bases fitting TRBD2. This CDR3 comprises 14 residues. Per germline, CDR1 ENHRY and CDR2 SYGVKD. V shed 0 bases and J 5 bases; nucleotides not matched to a gene: 1. The CDR3 reads CAISESAGGDTQYF. CDR3 in DNA: TGTGCCATCAGTGAGTCGGCGGGAGGAGATACGCAGTATTTT.

The chain's CDR3 is CASSSNKQGLVNEKLFF. In DNA form, the CDR3 reads TGTGCCAGCAGCTCCAATAAACAGGGGTTGGTTAATGAAAAACTGTTTTTT. The chain carries TRBV13 and TRBJ1-4; TRBD1 matches at 7 bases. The CDR3 spans 17 residues. V lost 4 bases and J lost 4; bases outside the gene matches: 12. The germline gives CDR1 PRHDT, CDR2 FYEKMQ (reference sequence).

The J gene is TRBJ2-1, the V gene TRBV5-1; 11 bases line up with TRBD2. The CDR3 spans 16 residues. V lost 0 bases to trimming and J lost 3 bases; unmatched junction nucleotides: 2. Germline CDR1 reads SGHRS; CDR2 reads YFSETQ. CDR3 sequence (DNA): TGCGCCAGCAGCTTGGAGGGACTAGCGGACTACAATGAGCAGTTCTTC. Translated, it gives CASSLEGLADYNEQFF.

The CDR3, as DNA: TGTGCCAGCAGCGTAGGGTCTAGCGGGAGAATCAATGAGCAGTTCTTC. Its translation: CASSVGSSGRINEQFF. The chain combines TRBV9 with TRBJ2-1; TRBD2 matches at 10 bases. The CDR3 totals 16 residues. V dropped 0 bases and J dropped 6; count of bases not matched to a gene: 6. In germline, CDR1 is SGDLS, CDR2 YYNGEE.

This clone was observed once. The chain joins TRBV30 to TRBJ2-3, with 8 bases aligning to TRBD2. The CDR3 has 13 amino acids. Germline CDR1 reads GTSNPN; CDR2 reads SVGIG (reference sequence). Trimming removed 3 bases from V and 1 base from J; junction bases left unmatched: 0. The CDR3 sequence is CAWSGGGTDTQYF. In DNA form, the CDR3 reads TGTGCCTGGAGCGGGGGGGGCACAGATACGCAGTATTTT.

This clone was seen a few times. This chain connects TRBV27 to TRBJ2-5; possible D gene TRBD1, 6 bases. This CDR3 contains 16 residues. CDR1 MNHEY and CDR2 SMNVEV come from the germline V gene (reference sequence). Trimming removed 5 bases at V and 5 bases at J, with 21 bases between. The CDR3 protein is CASSAYRVSAEETQYF. The CDR3 coding sequence is TGTGCCAGCAGTGCATACAGGGTTAGCGCGGAGGAGACCCAGTACTTC.

The chain is built from TRBV18 and TRBJ2-7; 9 bases match TRBD1. The V gene end was trimmed by 1 base and the J gene end by 0 bases; junction bases not matched to a gene: 4. The CDR3 extends over 16 amino acids. The germline V gene has CDR1 KGHSH and CDR2 LQKENI. The CDR3 region is CASSPRQGDLSYEQYF. The DNA for the CDR3 is TGTGCCAGCTCACCACGACAGGGGGACCTCTCCTACGAGCAGTACTTC.

V is TRBV9 and J is TRBJ1-3; D not certain. This CDR3 has 24 amino acids. CDR1 is SGDLS and CDR2 is YYNGEE in the germline V gene. V lost 9 bases, J lost 0 bases, and 43 bases lay in between. The CDR3 here is CATPRREEALETPYNPSSGNTIYF. CDR3 coding DNA: TGTGCCACCCCAAGGCGAGAGGAAGCTCTGGAAACACCATATAATCCAAGCTCTGGAAACACCATATATTTT.

By its share, this clone is medium-sized (0.01 to 0.1%). This rearrangement joins TRBV19 to TRBJ1-2, with 10 bases matching TRBD1. The V segment lost 4 bases and the J segment 3 bases; nucleotides outside the gene matches: 8. The CDR3 extends over 16 amino acids. From germline, CDR1 is LNHDA and CDR2 SQIVND (reference sequence). The CDR3: CASSKAGQGRDYGYTF. Here the CDR3 DNA reads TGTGCCAGTAGTAAGGCGGGACAGGGGCGCGACTATGGCTACACCTTC.

V gene TRBV5-6 combines with J gene TRBJ1-1, with 8 positions matching TRBD1. This CDR3 spans 14 amino acids. Germline CDR1 SGHDT, CDR2 YYEEEE. With V trimmed by 3 bases and J by 5 bases, 6 bases remained unmatched. The CDR3 protein is CASSYDRGFTEAFF. The CDR3 coding sequence is TGTGCCAGCAGCTACGACAGGGGTTTTACTGAAGCTTTCTTT.

This clone was seen a single time. The chain employs TRBV5-1 and TRBJ2-5; 9 bases match TRBD1. V trimming: 2 bases; J trimming: 4 bases; junction bases outside the gene matches: 6. Per the germline V gene, CDR1 is SGHRS and CDR2 is YFSETQ. CDR3 length: 15 residues. CDR3 nucleotides: TGCGCCAGCAGCTTACAGGGGGCCCAGGGAGAGACCCAGTACTTC. Encoded protein: CASSLQGAQGETQYF.

The gene calls are TRBV6-1 and TRBJ1-5, with 7 positions matching TRBD1. Germline V gives CDR1 MNHNS, CDR2 SASEGT. The CDR3 is 17 residues long. J gave up 7 bases and V 1 base, and 13 bases lay outside the gene matches. The CDR3 coding sequence is TGTGCCAGCAGTGAAGGAAACAGGGGATTAGATACGCAGCCCCAGCATTTT. Its translation is CASSEGNRGLDTQPQHF.

This clone was recorded a few times. The gene calls are TRBV30 and TRBJ1-3; D remains unclear. This CDR3 contains 14 residues. V lost 0 bases to trimming and J lost 2 bases, with 8 bases between them. CDR1 GTSNPN and CDR2 SVGIG come from the germline V gene (reference sequence). CDR3 residues: CAWSVGGTGNTIYF. DNA of the CDR3: TGTGCCTGGAGTGTAGGAGGCACTGGAAACACCATATATTTT.

The chain uses TRBV10-3 and TRBJ2-1; 9 bases agree with TRBD2. The CDR3 loop spans 16 amino acids. The trim removed 5 bases at V and 3 bases at J, leaving 8 bases unmatched. Germline CDR1 ENHRY, CDR2 SYGVKD. As DNA, the CDR3 is TGTGCCATCAGTAGAGGACTAGCGTTTATCTACAATGAGCAGTTCTTC. Translating gives CAISRGLAFIYNEQFF.

This chain joins TRBV1 and TRBJ2-1; TRBD2, the table's D call, lacks a check against the DNA. TRBV1 is assigned pseudogene status. This CDR3 spans 19 amino acids. The CDR3 coding sequence is TGCACCAGCAGCCAAGACCGTCCCCCCGCTAGCGGGAGGGCGGGGGAGCAGTTCTTC. This translates into CTSSQDRPPASGRAGEQFF.

The CDR3 sequence is CATSRDSGQNTGELFF. The CDR3 DNA follows: TGTGCCACCAGCAGAGATTCGGGACAAAACACCGGGGAGCTGTTTTTT. This chain links TRBV15 with TRBJ2-2, with D possibly being TRBD1 (6 bases). There are 16 residues in the CDR3. The germline gives CDR1 LNHNV, CDR2 YYDKDF (reference sequence). V lost 0 bases, J lost 2 bases, and 10 bases lay in between.

The chain is built from TRBV5-6 and TRBJ1-2; a possible D gene is TRBD1 (5 bases). V gave up 0 bases and J gave up 7 bases, with 7 bases separating them. This CDR3 is built from 12 residues. The germline CDR1 and CDR2 sequences are SGHDT and YYEEEE. Here the CDR3 reads CASSLGGLGYTF. The CDR3 DNA sequence: TGTGCCAGCAGCTTGGGGGGACTTGGCTACACCTTC.

V gene TRBV7-8 combines with J gene TRBJ2-2, with D possibly matching TRBD2 (6 bases). CDR3 length: 13 amino acids. Germline V gives CDR1 SGHVS, CDR2 FQNEAQ. Trimming took 8 bases from V and 3 from J, leaving 10 bases between them. In nucleotides, the CDR3 is TGTGCCAGCTCCCGGAGGGACACCGGGGAGCTGTTTTTT. The encoded protein is CASSRRDTGELFF.

V and J are TRBV19 and TRBJ2-7; 7 nucleotides align to TRBD1. The V gene's germline CDR1 is LNHDA and CDR2 SQIVND (reference sequence). Trimming took 2 bases from V and 3 from J; bases not matched to a gene: 10. This CDR3 region has 16 residues. The CDR3 protein is CASSIWPPQGRYEQYF. As DNA, the CDR3 is TGTGCCAGTAGTATATGGCCCCCACAGGGGCGCTACGAGCAGTACTTC.

The chain combines TRBV5-4 with TRBJ2-7; D possibly corresponds to TRBD2 (5 bases). CDR3 length: 13 residues. V gave up 0 bases and J gave up 5 bases, with 9 bases separating them. Germline-derived CDR1 and CDR2 are SGHNT and YYREEE (reference sequence). The CDR3 sequence is CASSLVSGNEQYF. Here the CDR3 DNA reads TGTGCCAGCAGCTTGGTGTCGGGGAACGAGCAGTACTTC.

The chain uses TRBV6-1 and TRBJ1-1; D may be TRBD1 (5 bases). Germline loops: CDR1 MNHNS, CDR2 SASEGT. This CDR3 comprises 15 residues. V lost 6 bases to trimming and J lost 5 bases, with 19 bases between them. As DNA, the CDR3 is TGTGCCAGCAGCTCCTCAGGGACCGCGGGGACTGAAGCTTTCTTT. It encodes CASSSSGTAGTEAFF.

The V gene is TRBV6-1, the J gene TRBJ1-4, with D tentatively TRBD1 (5 bases). This CDR3 contains 14 residues. Germline CDR1 reads MNHNS; CDR2 reads SASEGT. V lost 10 bases, J lost 4 bases, and 16 bases lay in between. The CDR3 bases are TGTGCCACCTCAAGGGGCCCGGGTAATGAAAAACTGTTTTTT. Protein product: CATSRGPGNEKLFF.

V is TRBV10-3 and J is TRBJ1-3; D uncertain. The CDR3 runs to 13 residues. V lost 8 bases to trimming and J lost 2 bases, with 10 bases between them. Germline loops: CDR1 ENHRY, CDR2 SYGVKD. The CDR3 sequence: CAISSGTGNTIYF. CDR3 DNA sequence: TGTGCCATCTCGTCCGGGACTGGAAACACCATATATTTT.

The chain employs TRBV5-4 and TRBJ1-1, with D perhaps matching TRBD1 (5 bases). The germline V and J ends were trimmed by 4 bases and 1 base, with 8 bases remaining between them. The CDR3 contains 13 residues. Per the germline V gene, CDR1 is SGHNT and CDR2 is YYREEE (reference sequence). CDR3 loop: CASSRDWNTEAFF. CDR3 DNA: TGTGCCAGCAGCCGGGACTGGAACACTGAAGCTTTCTTT.

The V gene is TRBV27, the J gene TRBJ1-2; D remains unclear. V was pared by 8 bases and J by 8 bases, with 27 bases between. The CDR3 is 16 residues long. Germline V gene sequence: CDR1 MNHEY, CDR2 SMNVEV (reference sequence). The CDR3 protein is CASLFVIGRTREGYTF. As DNA, the CDR3 is TGTGCCAGCCTCTTTGTCATCGGACGGACCCGGGAGGGCTACACCTTC.

This chain joins TRBV7-3 and TRBJ1-2; 9 bases are a match to TRBD1. V lost 5 bases and J lost 3; bases outside the gene matches: 4. This CDR3 is built from 14 residues. Germline CDR1 SGHTA, CDR2 FQGTGA. The CDR3 DNA reads TGTGCCAGCAGCCGCACAGGGGGCGACTATGGCTACACCTTC. As protein: CASSRTGGDYGYTF.

This clone was observed a single time. The chain employs TRBV5-1 and TRBJ1-2; D ambiguous. V was shortened by 0 bases and J by 6 bases, with 18 bases between the two germline ends. This CDR3 contains 16 residues. From germline, CDR1 is SGHRS and CDR2 YFSETQ. As DNA, the CDR3 is TGCGCCAGCAGCTTGGACAGTCATTCCCCAGCGGATGGCTACACCTTC. This translates into CASSLDSHSPADGYTF.

The chain links TRBV27 to TRBJ1-2; 8 bases agree with TRBD1. Germline-derived CDR1 and CDR2 are MNHEY and SMNVEV (reference sequence). This CDR3 spans 15 amino acids. V lost 6 bases, J lost 2 bases, and 8 bases stayed unmatched. The CDR3 region has the DNA TGTGCCAGCAGGACAGGGGCTGGGGCAAACTATGGCTACACCTTC. This encodes CASRTGAGANYGYTF.

The chain has TRBV5-1 and TRBJ1-6; 10 bases agree with TRBD1. The CDR3 extends over 15 amino acids. Germline V gene sequence: CDR1 SGHRS, CDR2 YFSETQ. Unmatched junction bases numbered 1, after V lost 0 bases and J lost 7 bases. The CDR3 is CASSLAGQGNSPLHF. As DNA, the CDR3 is TGCGCCAGCAGCTTGGCGGGACAGGGGAATTCACCCCTCCACTTT.

The chain employs TRBV6-7 and TRBJ1-4, with D tentatively TRBD1 (6 bases). TRBV6-7 is marked as an open reading frame, function uncertain. The CDR3 runs 19 residues. The ends were cut back, 2 bases at V and 8 bases at J, with 27 bases in the middle. CDR3 sequence (DNA): TGTGCCAGCAGTTACCGGACACGGTATGACAGGCCTCGTAGCGAAAAACTGTTTTTT. Translation gives CASSYRTRYDRPRSEKLFF.